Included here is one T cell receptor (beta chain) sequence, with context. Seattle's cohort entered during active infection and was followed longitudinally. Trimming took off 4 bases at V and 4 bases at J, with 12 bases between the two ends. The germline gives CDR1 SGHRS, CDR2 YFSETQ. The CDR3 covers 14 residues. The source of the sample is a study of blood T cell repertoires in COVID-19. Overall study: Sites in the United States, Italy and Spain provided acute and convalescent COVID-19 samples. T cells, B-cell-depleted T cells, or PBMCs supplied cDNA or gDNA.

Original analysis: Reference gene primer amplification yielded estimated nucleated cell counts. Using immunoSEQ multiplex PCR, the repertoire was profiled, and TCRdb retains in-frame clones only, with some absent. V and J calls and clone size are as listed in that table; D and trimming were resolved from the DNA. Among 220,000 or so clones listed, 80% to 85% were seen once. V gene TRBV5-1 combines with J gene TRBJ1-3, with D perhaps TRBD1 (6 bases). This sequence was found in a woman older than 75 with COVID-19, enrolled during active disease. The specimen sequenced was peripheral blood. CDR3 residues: CASSAQGAGNTIYF. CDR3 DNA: TGCGCCAGCAGCGCACAGGGAGCGGGAAACACCATATATTTT.